This is a list of T cell receptor beta chains from one sample in a study of T cells in Graves' hyperthyroidism and ophthalmopathy. Each CDR3 protein is one row after TCRdb ran MiXCR on the multiplex PCR reads. Here the sample spans 300,000 to 450,000 distinct CDR3 sequences, more than 15% being singletons. Material for sequencing was blood. These receptors all come from a woman under 30 with Graves' hyperthyroidism that later progressed to Graves' ophthalmopathy. Both conserved end residues are part of each CDR3. Each record gives: clone size, V gene, J gene, D gene, CDR3 DNA, CDR3 protein. The D gene is left open where the match is weak. Clone size is stated in some rows and not others, as once, few, many or a class when expanded.

>many|TRBV28|TRBJ1-4|.
TGTGCCAGCAGTTTATCGGGCAGTGTAACTAATGAAAAACTGTTTTTT
CASSLSGSVTNEKLFF
>.|TRBV12-3/TRBV12-4|TRBJ1-2|.
TGTGCCAGCAGTTTCGGAGTATTGGGGGCGGACTACACCTTC
CASSFGVLGADYTF
>many|TRBV6-1|TRBJ2-3|.
TGTGCCAGCAGTGAAGGGGTCTGGGATACGCAGTATTTT
CASSEGVWDTQYF
>many|TRBV28|TRBJ2-7|TRBD1
TGTGCCAGCATTAAGGGACAGGTTTACTGCGAGCAGTACTTC
CASIKGQVYCEQYF
>.|TRBV14|TRBJ1-4|.
TGTGCCAGCAGCCCCTCGGGGGGGGAGGACAATGAAAAACTGTTTTTT
CASSPSGGEDNEKLFF
>many|TRBV28|TRBJ2-2|.
TGTGCCAGCAGTCCGTGGCCAGGGGAGAGATCGAACACCGGGGAGCTGTTTTTT
CASSPWPGERSNTGELFF
>few|TRBV5-5|TRBJ2-1|.
TGTGCCAGCAGCTTAACTAGCCCACCGAATGAGCAGTTCTTC
CASSLTSPPNEQFF
>few|TRBV20-1|TRBJ1-2|TRBD1
TGCAGTGCTTACAGGGGGATAAGTAACTATGGCTACACCTTC
CSAYRGISNYGYTF
>many|TRBV29-1|TRBJ1-3|TRBD1
TGCAGCGCGATACAGGGGACTGGAAACACCATATATTTT
CSAIQGTGNTIYF
>few|TRBV15|TRBJ1-5|.
TGTGCCACCGTCTCGGACGGTAGCAATCAGCCCCAGCATTTT
CATVSDGSNQPQHF
>.|TRBV20-1|TRBJ2-7|TRBD2
TGCAGTGCCAATCAGCGGGGAGATCTGTACGAGCAGTACTTC
CSANQRGDLYEQYF
>.|TRBV30|TRBJ2-1|.
TGTGCCTGGAGTGTACTGCGGACAAAGACCTACAATGAGCAGTTCTTC
CAWSVLRTKTYNEQFF
>many|TRBV7-9|TRBJ2-1|.
TGTGCCAGCAGCTTAGGTTGGCTCAATGAGCAGTTCTTC
CASSLGWLNEQFF
>few|TRBV12-3/TRBV12-4|TRBJ1-4|.
TGTGCCAGCAGCCGCCCAAGGGCAGGGCCTAATGAAAAACTGTTTTTT
CASSRPRAGPNEKLFF
>.|TRBV28|TRBJ2-4|.
TGTGCCAGCAGCCCGGACAAATACTCCCTAGCCAAAAACATTCAGTACTTC
CASSPDKYSLAKNIQYF
>many|TRBV28|TRBJ1-4|.
TGTGCCACCCGGGGAGGTGATGAAAAACTGTTTTTT
CATRGGDEKLFF
>many|TRBV18|TRBJ2-2|.
TGTGCCAGCTCAGGGACGGTCAACACCGGGGAGCTGTTTTTT
CASSGTVNTGELFF
>.|TRBV6-1|TRBJ1-2|.
TGTGCCAGTGCGGGGAACTATGGCTACACCTTC
CASAGNYGYTF
>many|TRBV12-3/TRBV12-4|TRBJ2-2|.
TGTGCCAGCAGTTTAGCGCCGGGTGGCGGGGAGCTGTTTTTT
CASSLAPGGGELFF
>.|TRBV20-1|TRBJ2-3|TRBD1
TGCAGTGCTAGATTACAGGGGGGTGGTATAGCAGATACGCAGTATTTT
CSARLQGGGIADTQYF
>many|TRBV4-1|TRBJ1-6|.
TGCGCCAGCAGGCCGACGCAGGGTAATTCACCCCTCCACTTT
CASRPTQGNSPLHF
>many|TRBV7-9|TRBJ2-5|TRBD2
TGTGCCAGCAGCTCGGGACTAGCCGAGAGGGAGACCCAGTACTTC
CASSSGLAERETQYF
>many|TRBV2|TRBJ1-1|TRBD1
TGTGCCAGCAGAGAACATCCGGGACAGGCCGCTTTCTTT
CASREHPGQAAFF
>few|TRBV5-1|TRBJ2-1|.
TGCGCCAGCAGCTTGGAGAGCGTTGGAGGTGAGCAGTTCTTC
CASSLESVGGEQFF
>.|TRBV19|TRBJ2-5|.
TGTGCCAGTCGACAGTTATTCCAAGAGACCCAGTACTTC
CASRQLFQETQYF
>many|TRBV28|TRBJ2-7|.
TGTGCCAGCAGTTTCTTTGGGACCCTAGAACGGCGAAGCTCCTACGAGCAGTACTTC
CASSFFGTLERRSSYEQYF
>few|TRBV28|TRBJ1-6|.
TGTGCCAGCAACCAGGACAGACATAATTCACCCCTCCACTTT
CASNQDRHNSPLHF
>few|TRBV24-1|TRBJ2-3|TRBD2
TGTGCCACCAGCCCAGCGGGGAGCACAGATACGCAGTATTTT
CATSPAGSTDTQYF
>many|TRBV30|TRBJ1-6|.
TGTGCCTGGAGTGTAATAGTCTATAATTCACCCCTCCACTTT
CAWSVIVYNSPLHF
>.|TRBV20-1|TRBJ2-2|.
TGCAGTGCTAGGGGACTTGAATTGAACACCGGGGAGCTGTTTTTT
CSARGLELNTGELFF
>many|TRBV6-5|TRBJ1-2|TRBD1
TGTGCCAGCAGTTACTCACAGGGGGCAGGAGGCTACACCTTC
CASSYSQGAGGYTF
>many|TRBV5-1|TRBJ1-2|.
TGCGCCAGTTCACAGGAGAACTATGGCTACACCTTC
CASSQENYGYTF
>.|TRBV4-1|TRBJ2-5|.
TGCGCCAGCAGCGCGAGCTACTTTCCCTACCGGACAGCTCAAGAGACCCAGTACTTC
CASSASYFPYRTAQETQYF
>.|TRBV5-1|TRBJ2-7|.
TGCGCCAGCAGCTTGGGCCTCTCGGAGAACACCTACGAGCAGTACTTC
CASSLGLSENTYEQYF